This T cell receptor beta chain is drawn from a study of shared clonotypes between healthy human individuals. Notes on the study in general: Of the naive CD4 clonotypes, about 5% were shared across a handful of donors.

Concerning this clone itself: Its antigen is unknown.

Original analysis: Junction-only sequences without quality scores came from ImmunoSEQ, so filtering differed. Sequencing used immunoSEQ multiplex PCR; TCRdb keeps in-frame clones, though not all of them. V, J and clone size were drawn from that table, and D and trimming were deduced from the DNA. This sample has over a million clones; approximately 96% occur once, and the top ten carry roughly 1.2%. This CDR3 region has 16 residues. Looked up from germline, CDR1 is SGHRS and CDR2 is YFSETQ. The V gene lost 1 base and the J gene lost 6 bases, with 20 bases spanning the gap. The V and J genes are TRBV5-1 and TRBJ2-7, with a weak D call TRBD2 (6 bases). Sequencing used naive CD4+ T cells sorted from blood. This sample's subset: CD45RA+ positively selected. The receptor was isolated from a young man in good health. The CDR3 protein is CASSLWAKFSGAEQYF. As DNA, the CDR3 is TGCGCCAGCAGCTTGTGGGCCAAGTTCTCGGGAGCCGAGCAGTACTTC.